The rows below give T cell receptor beta chains drawn from one sample of a study of blood T cell repertoires in COVID-19. Sequenced by immunoSEQ multiplex PCR; TCRdb stores in-frame clones only, minus some. Among over 80,000 clones listed, less than 85% were seen once. Sequencing was performed on peripheral blood. All receptors derive from a woman older than 75 with active or convalescent COVID-19. CDR3s leave out the opening cysteine and the closing phenylalanine or tryptophan.

J,V,CDR3
TRBJ2-3,TRBV2,ASMVRQADTQY
TRBJ2-5,TRBV9,ASSNRRYSETQY
TRBJ2-7,TRBV30,AWSVSRDRVTYEQY
TRBJ2-5,TRBV2,ASSLTTPRRQETQY
TRBJ2-7,TRBV5-1,ASSVGDSYYEQY
TRBJ2-7,TRBV5-1,ASSLGGAGNINTYEQY
TRBJ1-2,TRBV27,ASSSSPPSGYT
TRBJ1-2,TRBV3-1/TRBV3-2,ASSQGEGAGGYT
TRBJ1-2,TRBV29-1,SVGSQGLHT
TRBJ2-5,TRBV7-2,ASSARLETQY
TRBJ1-3,TRBV9,ASSPRSRTPGNTIY
TRBJ2-1,TRBV9,ASSKGLASSYNEQF
TRBJ2-1,TRBV5-1,ASSLQGNEQF
TRBJ2-2,TRBV27,ASSLWQGANTGELF
TRBJ2-7,TRBV2,ASSEGLAGTFYEQY
TRBJ2-2,TRBV28,AIRTSGNTGELF
TRBJ2-3,TRBV9,ASSGTTLAGVGDTQY
TRBJ2-7,TRBV7-6,ASSLGRFSYEQY
TRBJ1-1,TRBV18,ASSETGGYTEAF